This T cell receptor (beta chain) was observed in a study of T cells in localized non-small cell lung cancer. The CDR3 sequence is 18 residues long. CDR1 is MNHGY and CDR2 is SAAAGT in the germline V gene. V lost 6 bases and J lost 1; bases outside the gene matches: 14. This clone was counted only a few times. Clones were sequenced by immunoSEQ multiplex PCR, and TCRdb holds only the in-frame ones, with some missing. The sample includes some 1,900 clones, around 40% seen only once; the top ten take under 40%. The source of this sequence is a male donor at least 60 years old with stage II lung adenocarcinoma. The chain joins TRBV6-8 to TRBJ1-3, with TRBD1 matching 8 bases. The sequencing used lung tumor tissue, collected before any cancer treatment. The CDR3 loop is CASSLYYRGDNSGNTIYF. As DNA, the CDR3 is TGTGCCAGCAGCCTCTACTACAGGGGGGATAATTCTGGAAACACCATATATTTT.